Each of the 18 T cell receptor beta chains below was sequenced from the same sample in a study of shared clonotypes between healthy human individuals. Data came from immunoSEQ multiplex PCR; TCRdb stores just in-frame clones and leaves some out. The sample holds about 690,000 clones, 90% seen once. The material sequenced was memory CD8+ T cells from PBMCs. Subset denoted: CD45RO+ cells pooled with CCR7-negative TemRA cells. The receptors were gathered from a young man in good health. Some clones in this sample may be carry-over from other donors' samples.

For this clone: Other DNA sequences in the same sample also yield this CDR3. The J gene is TRBJ2-5, the V gene TRBV2; weak D call: TRBD1 (5 bases). V was trimmed by 11 bases and J by 2 bases, leaving 12 bases between them. This CDR3 has 12 amino acids. Germline loops: CDR1 SNHLY, CDR2 FYNNEI. The CDR3 sequence is CARRGAQETQYF. The CDR3 nucleotides are TGTGCCCGAAGGGGTGCACAAGAGACCCAGTACTTC. The entire variable domain, with the rest obtained from reference TRBV2 and TRBJ2-5, is as follows: EPEVTQTPSHQVTQMGQEVILRCVPISNHLYFYWYRQILGQKVEFLVSFYNNEISEKSEIFDDQFSVERPDGSNFTLKIRSTKLEDSAMYFCARRGAQETQYFGPGTRLLVL.

The chain employs TRBV5-4 and TRBJ1-4; 7 bases are shared with TRBD1. V shed 0 bases and J 3 bases; nucleotides not matched to a gene: 5. The V gene's germline CDR1 is SGHNT and CDR2 YYREEE (reference sequence). The CDR3 is 16 amino acids. Here the CDR3 reads CASSLETGRPNEKLFF. The CDR3 DNA follows: TGTGCCAGCAGCTTGGAGACAGGGCGACCTAATGAAAAACTGTTTTTT.

V gene TRBV7-9 combines with J gene TRBJ2-7, with D possibly TRBD1 on 5 matching bases. This CDR3 is built from 14 residues. Deletions cut 4 bases from V and 5 bases from J, with 15 bases between. Per germline, CDR1 SEHNR and CDR2 FQNEAQ (reference sequence). This CDR3 is CASSSRGLGHEQYF. In DNA, the CDR3 is TGTGCCAGCAGCTCAAGGGGATTGGGGCACGAGCAGTACTTC. The complete variable domain, with remaining parts taken from reference TRBV7-9 and TRBJ2-7, reads DTGVSQNPRHKITKRGQNVTFRCDPISEHNRLYWYRQTLGQGPEFLTYFQNEAQLEKSRLLSDRFSAERPKGSFSTLEIQRTEQGDSAMYLCASSSRGLGHEQYFGPGTRLTVT.

This clone was recorded only once. The chain links TRBV9 to TRBJ1-1; D not certain. The V gene lost 4 bases and the J gene lost 2 bases, with 15 bases spanning the gap. The length of the CDR3 is 15 residues. Germline V lookup: CDR1 SGDLS, CDR2 YYNGEE. This chain's CDR3 is CASSSHGSLNTEAFF. As DNA, the CDR3 is TGTGCCAGCAGCTCTCACGGTTCGCTCAACACTGAAGCTTTCTTT. The variable domain in full, completed from reference TRBV9 and TRBJ1-1, reads DSGVTQTPKHLITATGQRVTLRCSPRSGDLSVYWYQQSLDQGLQFLIQYYNGEERAKGNILERFSAQQFPDLHSELNLSSLELGDSALYFCASSSHGSLNTEAFFGQGTRLTVV.

The V gene is TRBV25-1, the J gene TRBJ1-1; 7 nucleotides match TRBD1. Trimming cost V 2 bases and J 3 bases; bases outside gene matches: 9. CDR1 and CDR2 from the germline V gene are MGHDK and SYGVNS. The CDR3 length is 16 residues. CDR3 amino acids: CASSEPGSGQHTEAFF. CDR3 DNA: TGTGCCAGCAGTGAACCTGGGTCGGGACAGCACACTGAAGCTTTCTTT.

The chain is built from TRBV4-1 and TRBJ1-1; 7 bases are shared with TRBD1. This CDR3 is 14 amino acids long. V was pared by 4 bases and J by 5 bases, with 7 bases of the junction left unmatched. Looked up from germline, CDR1 is MGHRA and CDR2 is YSYEKL. The CDR3 DNA is TGCGCCAGCAGCCTTAGGACAGGCGAGACTGAAGCTTTCTTT. Translation: CASSLRTGETEAFF.

This sequence joins TRBV25-1 and TRBJ2-7; 10 bases align to TRBD2. CDR3 size: 16 residues. The germline V gene has CDR1 MGHDK and CDR2 SYGVNS. With V trimmed by 0 bases and J by 5 bases, 7 bases remained unmatched. CDR3 DNA: TGTGCCAGCAGTGAATATGTGCTAGCGGGAGTGGACGAGCAGTACTTC. This gives the protein CASSEYVLAGVDEQYF.

The chain has TRBV2 and TRBJ2-7; 7 nucleotides line up with TRBD1. The CDR3 consists of 17 residues. Losses at the gene ends were 2 bases for V and 0 bases for J; bases not matched to a gene: 10. CDR1 and CDR2 (germline): SNHLY, FYNNEI. The CDR3 is CASSERQGPSSSYEQYF. CDR3 nucleotide sequence: TGTGCCAGCAGTGAAAGACAGGGACCGTCCAGCTCCTACGAGCAGTACTTC.

Worth noting for this clone: Additional DNA sequences in this sample encode the identical CDR3. The chain recombines TRBV10-1 with TRBJ2-2; D unresolved. In germline, CDR1 is WNHNN, CDR2 SYGVQD (reference sequence). The CDR3 covers 13 residues. V lost 4 bases and J 2 bases, leaving 5 bases between the germline ends. The CDR3 spells CASSGLNTGELFF. The CDR3 DNA is TGCGCCAGCAGTGGATTAAACACCGGGGAGCTGTTTTTT.

This clone has just a few counts. This CDR3 is also generated by other DNA sequences in the sample. This chain links TRBV15 with TRBJ2-1; 15 bases fit TRBD2. There are 16 residues in the CDR3. After removal of 4 bases from V and 7 bases from J, the junction contained 5 bases not matched to a gene. From germline, CDR1 is LNHNV and CDR2 YYDKDF (reference sequence). The CDR3 loop is CATSTGLAGGWNEQFF. The CDR3 DNA sequence: TGTGCCACCAGCACGGGACTAGCGGGAGGTTGGAATGAGCAGTTCTTC.

V gene TRBV11-2 combines with J gene TRBJ2-5, with D perhaps TRBD2 (5 bases). The V gene lost 2 bases and the J gene lost 1 base, with 8 bases spanning the gap. This CDR3 is built from 14 residues. Germline V gene lookup returns CDR1 SGHAT and CDR2 FQNNGV. The CDR3 sequence: CASSLTAVQETQYF. CDR3 sequence (DNA): TGTGCCAGCAGCTTAACAGCGGTCCAAGAGACCCAGTACTTC.

This chain connects TRBV27 to TRBJ2-1; possible D gene TRBD1, 5 bases. The ends were cut back, 11 bases at V and 4 bases at J, with 15 bases in the middle. This CDR3 region has 13 residues. The germline V gene has CDR1 MNHEY and CDR2 SMNVEV (reference sequence). CDR3 region: CASRGRGYNEQFF. CDR3 bases: TGTGCCTCTAGGGGTAGGGGTTACAATGAGCAGTTCTTC.

As for this clone: This sample includes further DNA sequences coding for the same CDR3. The rearrangement uses TRBV5-1 and TRBJ2-7; D not resolved. Trimming left V 0 bases short and J 2 bases short, with 6 bases between. CDR1 and CDR2 (germline): SGHRS, YFSETQ. This CDR3 region has 13 residues. CDR3 loop: CASSLELAYEQYF. CDR3 bases: TGCGCCAGCAGCTTGGAGCTCGCCTACGAGCAGTACTTC. Full variable domain (rest looked up from reference TRBV5-1 and TRBJ2-7): KAGVTQTPRYLIKTRGQQVTLSCSPISGHRSVSWYQQTPGQGLQFLFEYFSETQRNKGNFPGRFSGRQFSNSRSEMNVSTLELGDSALYLCASSLELAYEQYFGPGTRLTVT.

The J gene is TRBJ2-1, the V gene TRBV7-3, with D maybe TRBD2 (5 bases). The V end was cut by 0 bases, the J end by 1 base, with 7 bases between. The CDR3 sequence is 15 residues long. Germline CDR1 and CDR2: SGHTA and FQGTGA. CDR3 sequence: CASSLTRVSYNEQFF. CDR3 coding DNA: TGTGCCAGCAGCTTAACGAGGGTTTCCTACAATGAGCAGTTCTTC.

V and J are TRBV5-6 and TRBJ2-5, with TRBD1 as a possible D gene (5 bases). V lost 1 base to trimming and J lost 3 bases, with 10 bases between them. Per the germline V gene, CDR1 is SGHDT and CDR2 is YYEEEE. CDR3 length: 14 residues. This CDR3 is CASSLRPREETQYF. The CDR3 coding sequence is TGTGCCAGCAGCTTGCGCCCCAGGGAAGAGACCCAGTACTTC.

This clone came up a few times. The chain uses TRBV5-6 and TRBJ1-1, with 9 bases fitting TRBD1. The junction had 3 bases not matched to a gene; V was cut back by 2 bases and J by 4 bases. There are 14 residues in the CDR3. Germline-derived CDR1 and CDR2 are SGHDT and YYEEEE. The DNA of the CDR3 is TGTGCCAGCAGCTTTGGGACAGGGAGCACTGAAGCTTTCTTT. It is translated as CASSFGTGSTEAFF.

The chain carries TRBV7-9 and TRBJ2-1; D is uncertain. Germline V lookup: CDR1 SEHNR, CDR2 FQNEAQ (reference sequence). The V and J ends lost 4 bases and 5 bases respectively, with 15 bases between them. The CDR3 is 15 residues long. The CDR3 loop reads CASSSHPDRHNEQFF. The CDR3 DNA sequence: TGTGCCAGCAGCTCCCACCCGGACCGCCACAATGAGCAGTTCTTC.

This clone was detected a few times. The J gene is TRBJ1-1, the V gene TRBV7-9; D not resolved. Trimming took off 10 bases at V and 3 bases at J, with 9 bases between the two ends. The V gene's germline CDR1 is SEHNR and CDR2 FQNEAQ (reference sequence). The CDR3 loop spans 11 amino acids. CDR3 sequence reads: CATGVDTEAFF. For the CDR3, the DNA is TGTGCCACTGGGGTGGACACTGAAGCTTTCTTT. Full variable domain (remainder filled in from reference TRBV7-9 and TRBJ1-1): DTGVSQNPRHKITKRGQNVTFRCDPISEHNRLYWYRQTLGQGPEFLTYFQNEAQLEKSRLLSDRFSAERPKGSFSTLEIQRTEQGDSAMYLCATGVDTEAFFGQGTRLTVV.